The present T cell receptor (beta chain) was sequenced within a study of prognosis after radiotherapy for stage I lung cancer. This clonotype is medium-sized by share. TCR beta CDR3 amplification from genomic DNA was performed by two-round multiplex PCR. The authors ran first-round PCR with primers specific to each TRBV and TRBJ gene. From the multiplex PCR reads, TCRdb called clonotypes with MiXCR, one entry per CDR3 protein. The table records more than 15,000 distinct CDR3 sequences, around 42% of them present only once. Trimming shortened V by 6 bases and J by 4 bases, and 18 bases separated the two germline ends. The CDR3 is 16 residues long. Germline-derived CDR1 and CDR2 are LNHDA and SQIVND (reference sequence).

The sample here was PBMCs, taken before or after stereotactic body radiation therapy (not recorded which). The receptor was isolated from a donor of 50 years or more with non-small cell lung cancer. This chain connects TRBV19 to TRBJ2-2; no definite D call. CDR3 coding DNA: TGTGCCAGTAGCCCGATGGCAGGAGAATTCACCGGGGAGCTGTTTTTT. It yields the protein CASSPMAGEFTGELFF.